The clone carrying this TCR beta chain occurred once. Its antigen is unknown. The data were obtained in a study of PD-1 blockade in mismatch repair-deficient tumors. Findings and caveats of the study: After pembrolizumab, tumor-resident clones rose rapidly, then generally contracted before radiologic responses.

Losses at the gene ends were 4 bases for V and 3 bases for J; bases not matched to a gene: 3. CDR1 is SGHDT and CDR2 is YYEEEE in the germline V gene. The CDR3 is 14 amino acids. TCRdb's table, derived via immunoSEQ multiplex PCR, lists solely in-frame clones and lacks some. The profile shows some 48,000 clones, 81% of them singletons. Every patient had mismatch repair deficiency by PCR or immunohistochemistry. Sequencing used peripheral blood, obtained about 4.5 months after starting pembrolizumab. The chain uses TRBV5-6 and TRBJ2-1; TRBD1 agrees at 8 bases. The sequence derives from an adult with mismatch repair-deficient cancer. The CDR3 DNA sequence: TGTGCCAGCAGCCCCGGGACAGGCTACAATGAGCAGTTCTTC. The encoded protein is CASSPGTGYNEQFF.